Listed here are 28 T cell receptor beta chains from one sample, sequenced in a study of breast tumors, draining lymph nodes, adjacent tissues. TCRdb re-derived calls from the multiplex PCR reads in MiXCR, one entry per CDR3 protein. The table records 200,000 to 300,000 distinct CDR3 sequences, roughly 31% of them present only once. Samples came from axillary lymph nodes draining the breast cancer. Sequencing input: axillary lymph node tissue. The receptors here all came from a female donor with breast cancer. Some clones in this sample may be carry-over from other donors' samples.

The rearrangement uses TRBV6-6 and TRBJ2-3; 10 bases are a match to TRBD2. The CDR3 is made up of 16 amino acids. Per the germline V gene, CDR1 is MNHNY and CDR2 is SVGAGI (reference sequence). J lost 5 bases, V lost 5 bases, and 10 bases had no gene match. The CDR3 DNA is TGTGCCAGCAGTCACGGGGGGAGGACTAGCGGAGATACGCAGTATTTT. It encodes CASSHGGRTSGDTQYF.

This clonotype was counted many times. For the CDR3, the DNA is TGCAGTGCTAGAGCCGTCCTAGCGGGAGGGTCAGATACGCAGTATTTT. Its translation: CSARAVLAGGSDTQYF. This chain links TRBV20-1 with TRBJ2-3, with 12 bases lining up with TRBD2. Per germline, CDR1 DFQATT and CDR2 SNEGSKA (reference sequence). V shed 1 base, J shed 4 bases, and the junction held 6 bases outside the gene matches. The CDR3 sequence is 16 residues long.

This clonotype was seen repeatedly, ten times or more. The rearrangement links TRBV6-2 or TRBV6-3 to TRBJ1-2, with 7 bases aligning to TRBD1. J lost 2 bases, V lost 6 bases, and 9 bases had no gene match. Germline CDR1 reads MNHEY; CDR2 reads SVGEGT. The CDR3 spans 15 residues. The CDR3 is CASRPGQAPNYGYTF. CDR3 DNA: TGTGCCAGCAGACCAGGACAGGCCCCCAACTATGGCTACACCTTC.

This chain joins TRBV6-5 and TRBJ2-1; TRBD1 matches 7 bases. Germline CDR1 MNHEY, CDR2 SVGAGI. V shed 5 bases, J shed 2 bases, and the junction held 9 bases outside the gene matches. The CDR3 runs 16 residues. The CDR3 sequence is CASSQPGQTTYNEQFF. In DNA form, the CDR3 reads TGTGCCAGCAGTCAACCGGGACAGACTACCTACAATGAGCAGTTCTTC.

Remarks on this clonotype: A much more abundant neighbour one base away suggests this may be a read error. The chain has TRBV6-1 and TRBJ1-2; no definite D call. The CDR3 is 15 amino acids. Germline V CDR1 and CDR2: MNHNS, SASEGT. This CDR3 is CASSESYGLNCGYTF. The CDR3 nucleotides are TGTGCCAGCAGTGAATCCTACGGGCTAAACTGTGGCTACACCTTC.

Many counts were recorded for this clonotype. The chain links TRBV19 to TRBJ2-1, with 8 bases matching TRBD2. The germline gives CDR1 LNHDA, CDR2 SQIVND (reference sequence). V lost 5 bases and J lost 5; bases outside the gene matches: 11. The length of the CDR3 is 16 residues. CDR3 sequence reads: CASSLTAGVTNNEQFF. CDR3 DNA: TGTGCCAGTAGTCTCACAGCGGGAGTAACGAACAATGAGCAGTTCTTC. Filled out from reference TRBV19 and TRBJ2-1, the complete variable domain reads DGGITQSPKYLFRKEGQNVTLSCEQNLNHDAMYWYRQDPGQGLRLIYYSQIVNDFQKGDIAEGYSVSREKKESFPLTVTSAQKNPTAFYLCASSLTAGVTNNEQFFGPGTRLTVL.

This clonotype appeared many times. The genes are TRBV13 and TRBJ2-5; TRBD2 matches 7 bases. The V gene's germline CDR1 is PRHDT and CDR2 FYEKMQ (reference sequence). Trimming at V came to 5 bases and at J to 5 bases, leaving 11 bases not matched to a gene. There are 15 residues in the CDR3. In DNA form, the CDR3 reads TGTGCCAGCAGCCCCACCGGCGGGAGTGGGGAGACCCAGTACTTC. Amino acids: CASSPTGGSGETQYF.

This clonotype was detected many times. The V and J genes are TRBV29-1 and TRBJ2-2; 13 bases match TRBD2. The CDR3 runs to 19 residues. V gave up 2 bases and J gave up 8 bases; unmatched junction bases: 17. CDR1 is SQVTM and CDR2 is ANQGSEA in the germline V gene. Here the CDR3 DNA reads TGCAGCGTTGAAAGGTGTGGGACTAGCGGGACAGGTGCGAAGGGGGAGCTGTTTTTT. It translates to CSVERCGTSGTGAKGELFF.

The rearrangement uses TRBV5-1 and TRBJ2-5; tentatively, D is TRBD1 (6 bases). The CDR3 totals 15 residues. From germline, CDR1 is SGHRS and CDR2 YFSETQ. V lost 6 bases to trimming and J lost 1 base, with 16 bases between them. The CDR3 nucleotides read TGCGCCAGCATGAGCTTTGGACAGTCCCAAGAGACCCAGTACTTC. Translating gives CASMSFGQSQETQYF.

The chain joins TRBV7-2 to TRBJ2-7; D gene uncertain. V gave up 8 bases and J gave up 6 bases, with 17 bases separating them. The CDR3 contains 13 residues. Germline assignment: CDR1 SGHTA and CDR2 FQGNSA. CDR3 region: CASSPRDAAEQYF. The CDR3 region has the DNA TGTGCCAGCTCACCACGTGACGCAGCCGAGCAGTACTTC.

The chain recombines TRBV12-3 or TRBV12-4 with TRBJ1-2, with D possibly matching TRBD1 (6 bases). This CDR3 comprises 22 residues. V was trimmed by 4 bases and J by 2 bases, leaving 35 bases between them. Here the CDR3 DNA reads TGTGCCAGCAGTTACCGGGACAATCAGCCCCCCTGTAGGACTGCTGGAAACTATGGCTACACCTTC. It codes for CASSYRDNQPPCRTAGNYGYTF.

This clonotype was counted between two and nine times. The chain is built from TRBV7-2 and TRBJ1-1; D is perhaps TRBD1 (6 bases). CDR3 size: 12 residues. Deletions cut 0 bases from V and 11 bases from J, with 10 bases between. Germline assignment: CDR1 SGHTA and CDR2 FQGNSA. CDR3 residues: CASSLATGRAFF. The CDR3 nucleotides read TGTGCCAGCAGCTTAGCTACAGGGCGGGCTTTCTTT. The variable domain in full, with the rest retrieved from reference TRBV7-2 and TRBJ1-1, is GAGVSQSPSNKVTEKGKDVELRCDPISGHTALYWYRQSLGQGLEFLIYFQGNSAPDKSGLPSDRFSAERTGGSVSTLTIQRTQQEDSAVYLCASSLATGRAFFGQGTRLTVV.

This clonotype came up many times. V usage is TRBV20-1 and J usage is TRBJ2-3; 9 bases align to TRBD2. Germline assignment: CDR1 DFQATT and CDR2 SNEGSKA (reference sequence). There are 14 residues in the CDR3. The junction had 10 bases not matched to a gene; V was cut back by 6 bases and J by 6 bases. CDR3 bases: TGCAGTGCCGTAGCGGGAGTATTTCGGGATACGCAGTATTTT. Its protein is CSAVAGVFRDTQYF.

This clonotype was seen a few times. With a much larger clone just one base away, this may be a read error. The chain combines TRBV7-6 with TRBJ2-1; 7 bases agree with TRBD1. The CDR3 consists of 13 residues. CDR1 and CDR2 (germline): SGHVS, FNYEAQ. V lost 4 bases, J lost 6 bases, and 3 bases stayed unmatched. The CDR3 region has the DNA TGTGCCAGCAGCTGGGACAGAAGCAATGAGCAGTTCTTC. Translating it yields CASSWDRSNEQFF.

The chain couples TRBV5-5 to TRBJ2-1, with D perhaps TRBD1 or TRBD2 (5 bases each). The V and J ends lost 4 bases and 0 bases respectively, with 17 bases between them. The CDR3 is made up of 17 amino acids. Germline values: CDR1 SGHKS, CDR2 YYEKEE (reference sequence). This CDR3 reads CASSPRVGTSSYNEQFF. Here the CDR3 DNA reads TGTGCCAGCAGCCCCCGGGTGGGGACCTCCTCCTACAATGAGCAGTTCTTC.

On this clonotype itself: A much larger clone differs from this one at a single base, so this may be a read error. The V and J genes are TRBV7-3 and TRBJ1-2; 7 bases line up with TRBD1. CDR1 and CDR2 from the germline V gene are SGHTA and FQGTGA. The CDR3 consists of 15 residues. This CDR3 reads CASSPGGGAAYGYPF. The CDR3 nucleotides read TGTGCCAGCAGCCCAGGGGGGGGCGCAGCCTATGGCTACCCCTTC.

This clonotype appeared a few times. A clone one base away is much larger, so this may be a read error. V is TRBV5-6 and J is TRBJ1-6; 7 nucleotides agree with TRBD1. Germline loops: CDR1 SGHDT, CDR2 YYEEEE. V was pared by 6 bases and J by 9 bases, with 9 bases of the junction left unmatched. The CDR3 totals 14 residues. CDR3 DNA: TGTGCCAGCACCCCGGGACAGACTTTTTCACCCCTCCACTTT. Its translation is CASTPGQTFSPLHF. Based on the CDR3 plus reference TRBV5-6 and TRBJ1-6, the full variable domain is DAGVTQSPTHLIKTRGQQVTLRCSPKSGHDTVSWYQQALGQGPQFIFQYYEEEERQRGNFPDRFSGHQFPNYSSELNVNALLLGDSALYLCASTPGQTFSPLHFGNGTRLTVT.

CDR3 nucleotides: TGTGCCAGCAGTTTACCCGCGACCTTACGCGAGCAGTACTTC. Amino acids: CASSLPATLREQYF. The chain recombines TRBV28 with TRBJ2-7; D remains unclear. Trimming pared 2 bases from V and 6 bases from J, leaving 14 bases between. CDR1 and CDR2 from the germline V gene are MDHEN and SYDVKM. The CDR3 runs to 14 residues.

This clonotype has just a few counts. The genes are TRBV28 and TRBJ1-2; D possibly corresponds to TRBD1 (6 bases). This CDR3 region has 15 residues. Germline V gives CDR1 MDHEN, CDR2 SYDVKM. V gave up 6 bases and J gave up 5 bases, with 19 bases separating them. CDR3 sequence (DNA): TGTGCCAGCAGCCCGGGGACACCGGATAAGTATGGCTACACCTTC. It yields the protein CASSPGTPDKYGYTF.

As regards this clonotype: A much larger clone lies one base from this, so it may be a read error. The chain uses TRBV4-1 and TRBJ1-2; the D is unclear. Germline V lookup: CDR1 MGHRA, CDR2 YSYEKL. The CDR3 is 16 amino acids. The CDR3 bases are TGCGCCAGCAGCCAAGAAAACAGCCTCGCCCTCTATGGCCACACCTTC. It specifies CASSQENSLALYGHTF.

Many counts were recorded for this clonotype. The genes are TRBV10-3 and TRBJ2-5; 10 positions match TRBD2. The CDR3 sequence is 16 residues long. Germline trimming cut 3 bases from V and 3 bases from J; bases unmatched to any gene: 7. Germline assignment: CDR1 ENHRY and CDR2 SYGVKD. CDR3 sequence reads: CAISDGISGGKETQYF. The CDR3 bases are TGTGCCATCAGTGATGGGATTAGCGGGGGGAAAGAGACCCAGTACTTC.

This clonotype came up many times. V and J are TRBV12-3 or TRBV12-4 and TRBJ2-2; 11 bases map to TRBD2. The J segment lost 3 bases and the V segment lost 4 bases, leaving 7 bases of the junction unmatched. This CDR3 has 17 amino acids. The CDR3: CASSSSLAGEDTGELFF. CDR3 nucleotide sequence: TGTGCCAGCAGTTCATCACTAGCGGGAGAGGACACCGGGGAGCTGTTTTTT.

CDR3 DNA sequence: TGTGCCTGGAGTTTTCGGATAGGGTTCAACTACGAGCAGTACTTC. Its protein product is CAWSFRIGFNYEQYF. This rearrangement joins TRBV30 to TRBJ2-7; D gene ambiguous. The germline gives CDR1 GTSNPN, CDR2 SVGIG (reference sequence). Trimming removed 2 bases at V and 3 bases at J, with 17 bases between. This CDR3 is 15 amino acids long. The complete variable domain, with remaining parts taken from reference TRBV30 and TRBJ2-7, reads SQTIHQWPATLVQPVGSPLSLECTVEGTSNPNLYWYRQAAGRGLQLLFYSVGIGQISSEVPQNLSASRPQDRQFILSSKKLLLSDSGFYLCAWSFRIGFNYEQYFGPGTRLTVT.

This clonotype has ten or more counts. The chain uses TRBV5-8 and TRBJ2-7, with 10 bases matching TRBD1. After removal of 3 bases from V and 7 bases from J, the junction contained 7 bases not matched to a gene. The germline V gene has CDR1 SGHTS and CDR2 YDEGEE. The CDR3 sequence is 14 residues long. CDR3 coding DNA: TGTGCCAGCAGCTGGGGGACAGGGGTCTTGGAGCAGTACTTC. Translation: CASSWGTGVLEQYF.

Points on this clonotype: A read error may account for a junction end that differs from germline. V usage is TRBV9 and J usage is TRBJ2-7, with 7 bases matching TRBD1. The V gene's germline CDR1 is SGDLS and CDR2 YYNGEE. The CDR3 totals 13 residues. CDR3: CATSDRVISEQYF. CDR3 in DNA: TGTGCCACCAGCGACAGGGTGATAAGCGAGCAGTACTTC.

This clonotype was seen ten or more times. V and J are TRBV11-2 and TRBJ2-7; 9 bases agree with TRBD1. CDR1 is SGHAT, CDR2 FQNNGV, per germline. The CDR3 is made up of 14 amino acids. The V segment lost 4 bases and the J segment 6 bases; nucleotides outside the gene matches: 7. This chain's CDR3 is CASSSQGALGEQYF. Written as DNA, the CDR3 is TGTGCCAGCAGCTCACAGGGGGCATTGGGCGAGCAGTACTTC.

V usage is TRBV29-1 and J usage is TRBJ2-7; D remains unclear. Deletions cut 8 bases from V and 0 bases from J, with 11 bases between. CDR1 is SQVTM, CDR2 ANQGSEA, per germline. This CDR3 contains 12 residues. CDR3 nucleotides: TGCAGCTCACCCTCCTCCTCCTACGAGCAGTACTTC. This encodes CSSPSSSYEQYF.

This clonotype was picked up many times. CDR3 in amino acids: CASRPGQLYGYTF. CDR3 DNA sequence: TGTGCCAGCCGCCCCGGACAGCTCTATGGCTACACCTTC. The rearrangement joins TRBV6-1 to TRBJ1-2; D possibly corresponds to TRBD1 (6 bases). The CDR3 runs 13 residues. Looked up from germline, CDR1 is MNHNS and CDR2 is SASEGT. Trimming shortened V by 8 bases and J by 4 bases, and 14 bases separated the two germline ends.